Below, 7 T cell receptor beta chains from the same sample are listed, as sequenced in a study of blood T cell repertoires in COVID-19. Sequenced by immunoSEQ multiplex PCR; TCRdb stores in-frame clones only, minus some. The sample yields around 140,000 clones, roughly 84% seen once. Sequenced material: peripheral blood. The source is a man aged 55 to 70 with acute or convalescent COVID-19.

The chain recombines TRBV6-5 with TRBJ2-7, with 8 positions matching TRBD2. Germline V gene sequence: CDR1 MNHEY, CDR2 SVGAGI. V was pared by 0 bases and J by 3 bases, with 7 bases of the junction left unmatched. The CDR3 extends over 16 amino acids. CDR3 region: CASSYSSFLAGYEQYF. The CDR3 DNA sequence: TGTGCCAGCAGTTACTCGAGTTTCCTAGCGGGCTACGAGCAGTACTTC.

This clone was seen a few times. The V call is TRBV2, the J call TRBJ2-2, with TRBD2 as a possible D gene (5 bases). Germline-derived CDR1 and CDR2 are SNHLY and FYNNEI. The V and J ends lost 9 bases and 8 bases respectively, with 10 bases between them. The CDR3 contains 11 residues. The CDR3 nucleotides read TGTGCCAGTACGGGGAAAGGGGAGCTGTTTTTT. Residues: CASTGKGELFF.

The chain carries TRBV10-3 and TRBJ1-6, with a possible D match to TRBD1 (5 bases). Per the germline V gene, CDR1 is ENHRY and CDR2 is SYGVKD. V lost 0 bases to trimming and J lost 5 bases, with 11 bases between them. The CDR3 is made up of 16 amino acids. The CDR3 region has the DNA TGTGCCATCAGTGAGTCTAGCGGGGCTAATAATTCACCCCTCCACTTT. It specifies CAISESSGANNSPLHF.

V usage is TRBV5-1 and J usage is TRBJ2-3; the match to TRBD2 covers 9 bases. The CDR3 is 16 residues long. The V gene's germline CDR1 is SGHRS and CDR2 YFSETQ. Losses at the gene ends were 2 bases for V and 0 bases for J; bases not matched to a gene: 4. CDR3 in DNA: TGCGCCAGCAGCTTATTACTAGCGGGTAGCACAGATACGCAGTATTTT. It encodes CASSLLLAGSTDTQYF.

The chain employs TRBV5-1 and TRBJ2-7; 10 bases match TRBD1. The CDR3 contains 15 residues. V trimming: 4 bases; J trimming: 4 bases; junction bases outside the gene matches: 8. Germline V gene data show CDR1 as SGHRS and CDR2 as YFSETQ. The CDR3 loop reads CASSVSPGQGYEQYF. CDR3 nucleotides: TGCGCCAGCAGCGTGTCTCCGGGACAGGGGTACGAGCAGTACTTC.

CDR3 DNA sequence: TGTGCCACCAGTGATCCTGGGACAGAAGCTTTCTTT. Encoded protein: CATSDPGTEAFF. The rearrangement uses TRBV24-1 and TRBJ1-1; weak D call: TRBD1 (6 bases). Germline values: CDR1 KGHDR, CDR2 SFDVKD. The CDR3 runs to 12 residues. With 3 bases removed from V and 8 bases from J, the gap between germline ends came to 9 bases.

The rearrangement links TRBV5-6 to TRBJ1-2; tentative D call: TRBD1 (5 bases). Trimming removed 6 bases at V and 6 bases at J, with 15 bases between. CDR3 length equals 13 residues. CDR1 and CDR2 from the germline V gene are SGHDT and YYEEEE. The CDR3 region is CASTLRGRHGYTF. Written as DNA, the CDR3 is TGTGCCAGCACCCTACGGGGGAGGCATGGCTACACCTTC.